What follows are 24 T cell receptor beta chains derived from one specimen sequenced in a study of blood T cell repertoires in COVID-19. Using immunoSEQ multiplex PCR, the repertoire was profiled, and TCRdb retains in-frame clones only, with some absent. Of 250,000 to 400,000 clones in the sample, around 85% were seen once. The material sequenced was PBMCs or T cells enriched from blood (not recorded which). The receptors shown here come from a woman under 40 who had been exposed to COVID-19.

The CDR3 DNA reads TGTGCCATCAAGAAAACGCCAGGGTCTCGGGAGCAGTACTTC. Protein: CAIKKTPGSREQYF. The chain joins TRBV28 to TRBJ2-7; possibly TRBD1 for D (5 bases). The V end lost 10 bases, the J end lost 7 bases, and 23 bases lay between the germline ends. Looked up from germline, CDR1 is MDHEN and CDR2 is SYDVKM. CDR3 size: 14 residues.

This chain connects TRBV28 to TRBJ2-1; TRBD1 aligns across 10 bases. Germline CDR1 and CDR2: MDHEN and SYDVKM. The CDR3 contains 15 residues. Trimming at V came to 7 bases and at J to 2 bases, leaving 5 bases not matched to a gene. The CDR3 region has the DNA TGTGCCAGCACCGTAGGGACAGGGGCCTACAATGAGCAGTTCTTC. It codes for CASTVGTGAYNEQFF.

V gene TRBV28 combines with J gene TRBJ1-5; 7 bases line up with TRBD1. The J segment lost 7 bases and the V segment lost 1 base, leaving 22 bases of the junction unmatched. Germline V lookup: CDR1 MDHEN, CDR2 SYDVKM. The CDR3 covers 20 residues. Here the CDR3 reads CASSLYLSDRRKGIRQPQHF. The CDR3 bases are TGTGCCAGCAGTTTATATCTATCGGACAGGAGGAAAGGAATCAGACAGCCCCAGCATTTT.

This chain links TRBV7-2 with TRBJ2-7; 7 bases fit TRBD1. Germline trimming cut 5 bases from V and 2 bases from J; bases unmatched to any gene: 0. This CDR3 contains 12 residues. Germline V CDR1 and CDR2: SGHTA, FQGNSA. CDR3 bases: TGTGCCAGCAGCGACAGGGCCTACGAGCAGTACTTC. Protein sequence: CASSDRAYEQYF.

The chain combines TRBV3-1 (or the pseudogene TRBV3-2) with TRBJ1-3, with D tentatively TRBD1 (6 bases). The CDR3 extends over 16 amino acids. Trimming stripped 0 bases from V and 2 bases from J, with 11 bases between. Germline loops: CDR1 LGHDT, CDR2 YNNKEL (reference sequence). The CDR3 DNA sequence: TGTGCCAGCAGCCAAGATTGGGGGCCCACTGGAAACACCATATATTTT. The encoded protein is CASSQDWGPTGNTIYF.

The rearrangement joins TRBV6-5 to TRBJ1-3; possibly TRBD1 for D (6 bases). Germline V gene lookup returns CDR1 MNHEY and CDR2 SVGAGI. The V gene lost 6 bases and the J gene lost 0 bases, with 12 bases spanning the gap. The length of the CDR3 is 15 residues. This chain's CDR3 is CASRTGIDSGNTIYF. The CDR3, as DNA: TGTGCCAGCAGGACAGGCATTGACTCTGGAAACACCATATATTTT.

The V gene is TRBV6-5, the J gene TRBJ1-2, with D perhaps TRBD1 (6 bases). Germline-derived CDR1 and CDR2 are MNHEY and SVGAGI. This CDR3 region has 13 residues. V was shortened by 8 bases and J by 2 bases, with 12 bases between the two germline ends. CDR3: CASQNRGNYGYTF. In nucleotides, the CDR3 is TGTGCCAGCCAAAATAGGGGGAACTATGGCTACACCTTC.

As regards this clone: Other DNA sequences in this specimen translate into the identical CDR3. V usage is TRBV5-1 and J usage is TRBJ2-2, with D perhaps TRBD1 (5 bases). Between the trimmed V and J ends, which lost 1 base and 2 bases, there was a span of 6 bases. CDR3 length: 14 residues. Germline-derived CDR1 and CDR2 are SGHRS and YFSETQ. This CDR3 reads CASSLQGNTGELFF. In nucleotides, the CDR3 is TGCGCCAGCAGCTTGCAGGGTAACACCGGGGAGCTGTTTTTT.

The chain combines TRBV7-8 with TRBJ2-1; the match to TRBD2 covers 10 bases. Looked up from germline, CDR1 is SGHVS and CDR2 is FQNEAQ. The CDR3 extends over 20 amino acids. V gave up 6 bases and J gave up 3 bases; unmatched junction bases: 20. CDR3 sequence reads: CASSQRWLAGDELDYNEQFF. The CDR3 bases are TGTGCCAGCAGTCAACGATGGCTAGCGGGGGATGAGCTTGACTACAATGAGCAGTTCTTC.

The chain couples TRBV6-5 to TRBJ2-7; 7 nucleotides line up with TRBD1. J gave up 0 bases and V 10 bases, and 6 bases lay outside the gene matches. The CDR3 spans 13 residues. Germline V gene lookup returns CDR1 MNHEY and CDR2 SVGAGI. CDR3 amino acids: CAILRDSSYEQYF. DNA of the CDR3: TGTGCCATCTTACGGGACAGCTCCTACGAGCAGTACTTC.

The V gene is TRBV28, the J gene TRBJ1-5, with D unclear. Germline CDR1 and CDR2: MDHEN and SYDVKM. V was clipped by 10 bases and J by 1 base, with 11 bases between them. The CDR3 runs 13 residues. The CDR3 nucleotides read TGTGCCACAACGTACCGGAGCAATCAGCCCCAGCATTTT. Translation: CATTYRSNQPQHF.

This clone was observed once. The rearrangement uses TRBV24-1 and TRBJ2-1, with 10 bases lining up with TRBD1. CDR3 length: 15 amino acids. After removal of 7 bases from V and 8 bases from J, the junction contained 10 bases not matched to a gene. Germline CDR1 is KGHDR and CDR2 is SFDVKD. The CDR3 here is CATRSGTGVFDEQFF. The CDR3 bases are TGTGCCACCAGGTCCGGGACAGGGGTTTTCGATGAGCAGTTCTTC.

The chain uses TRBV7-3 and TRBJ2-3; D remains unclear. CDR3 size: 13 residues. Trimming pared 1 base from V and 0 bases from J, leaving 2 bases between. Germline V lookup: CDR1 SGHTA, CDR2 FQGTGA. In nucleotides, the CDR3 is TGTGCCAGCAGCTTAATAAGCACAGATACGCAGTATTTT. It is translated as CASSLISTDTQYF.

The chain recombines TRBV9 with TRBJ2-1; 10 bases are a match to TRBD1. The CDR3 has 14 residues. V dropped 7 bases and J dropped 8; count of bases not matched to a gene: 9. CDR1 SGDLS and CDR2 YYNGEE come from the germline V gene. The CDR3 here is CASATGGEEYEQFF. The CDR3 nucleotides read TGTGCCAGCGCGACAGGGGGCGAAGAATATGAGCAGTTCTTC.

The chain joins TRBV6-5 to TRBJ2-1; possibly TRBD2 for D (6 bases). The CDR3 has 14 residues. Trimming shortened V by 6 bases and J by 0 bases, and 9 bases separated the two germline ends. CDR1 and CDR2 from the germline V gene are MNHEY and SVGAGI. CDR3 residues: CASRKTSSYNEQFF. For the CDR3, the DNA is TGTGCCAGCAGAAAGACTAGCTCCTACAATGAGCAGTTCTTC.

This rearrangement joins TRBV4-1 to TRBJ1-3; D is possibly TRBD1 (6 bases). The germline gives CDR1 MGHRA, CDR2 YSYEKL. There are 21 residues in the CDR3. V lost 0 bases and J 2 bases, leaving 26 bases between the germline ends. CDR3 nucleotides: TGCGCCAGCAGCCAAGAGTTGGTCGTCAGGGGTGGATTCGGTCCTGGAAACACCATATATTTT. It is translated as CASSQELVVRGGFGPGNTIYF.

This clone was found a few times. This chain uses TRBV4-2 with TRBJ2-2; 14 nucleotides align to TRBD2. V gave up 3 bases and J gave up 5 bases; unmatched junction bases: 5. The CDR3 has 17 amino acids. From germline, CDR1 is LGHNA and CDR2 YNFKEQ. Written as DNA, the CDR3 is TGTGCCAGCAGCCAGGGGACTAGCGGGAGATATACCGGGGAGCTGTTTTTT. It translates to CASSQGTSGRYTGELFF.

The V and J genes are TRBV20-1 and TRBJ1-5; D is ambiguous. V was pared by 3 bases and J by 2 bases, with 11 bases between. CDR1 DFQATT and CDR2 SNEGSKA come from the germline V gene (reference sequence). This CDR3 is 14 amino acids long. In DNA form, the CDR3 reads TGCAGTGCTAGTATTGGAGTGGGCAATCAGCCCCAGCATTTT. It yields the protein CSASIGVGNQPQHF.

V and J are TRBV30 and TRBJ1-3, with a weak D call TRBD1 (6 bases). Between the trimmed V and J ends, which lost 3 bases and 2 bases, there was a span of 11 bases. Germline values: CDR1 GTSNPN, CDR2 SVGIG (reference sequence). The CDR3 totals 14 residues. Here the CDR3 DNA reads TGTGCCTGGAGCTTCAGGGGAACTGGAAACACCATATATTTT. Amino acid sequence: CAWSFRGTGNTIYF.

The chain is built from TRBV7-8 and TRBJ1-5, with no clear D. Per germline, CDR1 SGHVS and CDR2 FQNEAQ. V was cut by 0 bases and J by 2 bases, with 8 bases left in between. This CDR3 comprises 15 residues. Here the CDR3 reads CASSLARWGNQPQHF. The CDR3 coding sequence is TGTGCCAGCAGCTTAGCCAGGTGGGGCAATCAGCCCCAGCATTTT.

The chain is built from TRBV19 and TRBJ1-1, with no clear D. CDR3 length: 15 residues. Deletions cut 5 bases from V and 3 bases from J, with 16 bases between. Germline V gives CDR1 LNHDA, CDR2 SQIVND (reference sequence). CDR3 sequence reads: CASSPITVMDTEAFF. CDR3 coding DNA: TGTGCCAGTAGTCCAATCACGGTTATGGACACTGAAGCTTTCTTT.

The chain is built from TRBV28 and TRBJ2-5; 7 bases agree with TRBD2. The germline V gene has CDR1 MDHEN and CDR2 SYDVKM. The V segment lost 5 bases and the J segment 5 bases; nucleotides outside the gene matches: 14. The CDR3 is 16 residues long. The CDR3 loop is CASSTASRGDWETQYF. DNA for the CDR3: TGTGCCAGCAGTACCGCGTCCCGGGGGGACTGGGAGACCCAGTACTTC.

The J gene is TRBJ2-2, the V gene TRBV10-3; 12 bases line up with TRBD2. This CDR3 is 18 amino acids long. The germline CDR1 and CDR2 sequences are ENHRY and SYGVKD. Trimming cost V 5 bases and J 0 bases; bases outside gene matches: 7. CDR3 sequence (DNA): TGTGCCATCAGTTTACGGACTAGCGGGGAATCGAACACCGGGGAGCTGTTTTTT. Translating it yields CAISLRTSGESNTGELFF.

The gene calls are TRBV2 and TRBJ1-2, with D possibly TRBD1 on 6 matching bases. The CDR3 consists of 16 residues. Per germline, CDR1 SNHLY and CDR2 FYNNEI. With 2 bases removed from V and 4 bases from J, the gap between germline ends came to 17 bases. The CDR3 DNA follows: TGTGCCAGCAGTGAAAACCGCCGACAGGCTGGCTATGGCTACACCTTC. This sequence encodes CASSENRRQAGYGYTF.